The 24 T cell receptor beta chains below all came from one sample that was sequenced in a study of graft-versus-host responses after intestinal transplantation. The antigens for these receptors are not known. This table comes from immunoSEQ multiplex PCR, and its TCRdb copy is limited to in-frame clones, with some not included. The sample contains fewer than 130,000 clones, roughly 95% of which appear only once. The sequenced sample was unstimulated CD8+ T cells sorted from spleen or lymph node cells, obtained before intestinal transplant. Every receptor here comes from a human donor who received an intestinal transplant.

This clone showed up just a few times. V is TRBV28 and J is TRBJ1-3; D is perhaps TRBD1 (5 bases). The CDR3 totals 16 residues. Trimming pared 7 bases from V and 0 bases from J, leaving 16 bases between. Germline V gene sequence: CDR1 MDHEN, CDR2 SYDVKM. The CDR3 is CASNLQGLNSGNTIYF. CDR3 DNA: TGTGCCAGCAACCTCCAGGGACTCAACTCTGGAAACACCATATATTTT.

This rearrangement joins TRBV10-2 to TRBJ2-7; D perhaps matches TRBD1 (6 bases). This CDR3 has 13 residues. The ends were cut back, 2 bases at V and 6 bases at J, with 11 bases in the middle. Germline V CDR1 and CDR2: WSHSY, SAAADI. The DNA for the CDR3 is TGCGCCAGCAGTGAGCAGGGGATCGGCGAGCAGTACTTC. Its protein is CASSEQGIGEQYF.

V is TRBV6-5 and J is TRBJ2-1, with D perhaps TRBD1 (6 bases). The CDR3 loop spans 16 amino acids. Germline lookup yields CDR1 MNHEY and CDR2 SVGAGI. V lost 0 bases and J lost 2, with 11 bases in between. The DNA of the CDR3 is TGTGCCAGCAGTTACTCTTCCGGGACAACCTACAATGAGCAGTTCTTC. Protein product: CASSYSSGTTYNEQFF.

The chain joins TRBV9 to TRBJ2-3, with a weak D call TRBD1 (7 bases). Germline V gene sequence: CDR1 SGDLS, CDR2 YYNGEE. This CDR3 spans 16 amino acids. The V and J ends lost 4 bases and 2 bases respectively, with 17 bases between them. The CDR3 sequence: CASSIDRDSNTDTQYF. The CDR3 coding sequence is TGTGCCAGCAGCATCGACAGGGACTCAAACACAGATACGCAGTATTTT.

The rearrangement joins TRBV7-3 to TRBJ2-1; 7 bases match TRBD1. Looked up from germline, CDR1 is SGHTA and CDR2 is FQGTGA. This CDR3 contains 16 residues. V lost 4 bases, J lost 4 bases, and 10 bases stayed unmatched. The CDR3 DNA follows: TGTGCCAGCAGCTCCGTCGGACAGGAGAAATACAATGAGCAGTTCTTC. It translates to CASSSVGQEKYNEQFF.

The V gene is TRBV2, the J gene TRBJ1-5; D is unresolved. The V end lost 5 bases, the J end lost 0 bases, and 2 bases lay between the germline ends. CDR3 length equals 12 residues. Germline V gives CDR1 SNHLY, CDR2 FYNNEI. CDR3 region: CASSFSNQPQHF. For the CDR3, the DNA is TGTGCCAGCAGTTTTAGCAATCAGCCCCAGCATTTT.

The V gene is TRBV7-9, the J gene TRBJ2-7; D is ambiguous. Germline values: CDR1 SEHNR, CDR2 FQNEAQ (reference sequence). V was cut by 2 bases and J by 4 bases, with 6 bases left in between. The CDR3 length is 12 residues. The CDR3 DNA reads TGTGCCAGCAGCTTAACTTTTTACGAGCAGTACTTC. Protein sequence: CASSLTFYEQYF. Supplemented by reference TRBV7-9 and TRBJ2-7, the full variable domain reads DTGVSQNPRHKITKRGQNVTFRCDPISEHNRLYWYRQTLGQGPEFLTYFQNEAQLEKSRLLSDRFSAERPKGSFSTLEIQRTEQGDSAMYLCASSLTFYEQYFGPGTRLTVT.

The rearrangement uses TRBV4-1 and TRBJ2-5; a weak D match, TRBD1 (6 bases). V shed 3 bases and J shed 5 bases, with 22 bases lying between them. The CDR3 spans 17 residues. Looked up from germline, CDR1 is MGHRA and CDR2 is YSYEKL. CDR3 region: CASSQERRTARGETQYF. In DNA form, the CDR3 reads TGCGCCAGCAGCCAGGAACGCCGGACAGCGCGAGGGGAGACCCAGTACTTC.

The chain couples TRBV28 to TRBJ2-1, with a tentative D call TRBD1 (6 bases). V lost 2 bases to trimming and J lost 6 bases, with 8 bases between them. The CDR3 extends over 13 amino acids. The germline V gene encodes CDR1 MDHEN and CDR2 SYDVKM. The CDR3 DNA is TGTGCCAGCAGTTTAGAAGGGGGCAATGAGCAGTTCTTC. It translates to CASSLEGGNEQFF.

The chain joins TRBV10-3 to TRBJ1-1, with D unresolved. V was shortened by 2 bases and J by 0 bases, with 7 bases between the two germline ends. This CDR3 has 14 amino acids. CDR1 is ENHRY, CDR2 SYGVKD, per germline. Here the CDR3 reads CAISELVMNTEAFF. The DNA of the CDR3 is TGTGCCATCAGTGAGCTGGTGATGAACACTGAAGCTTTCTTT.

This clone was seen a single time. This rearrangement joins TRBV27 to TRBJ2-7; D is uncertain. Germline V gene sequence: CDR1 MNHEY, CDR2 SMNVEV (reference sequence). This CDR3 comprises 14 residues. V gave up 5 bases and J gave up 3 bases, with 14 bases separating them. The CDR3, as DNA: TGTGCCAGCAGTCTTCCGACAAGACTCTACGAGCAGTACTTC. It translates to CASSLPTRLYEQYF.

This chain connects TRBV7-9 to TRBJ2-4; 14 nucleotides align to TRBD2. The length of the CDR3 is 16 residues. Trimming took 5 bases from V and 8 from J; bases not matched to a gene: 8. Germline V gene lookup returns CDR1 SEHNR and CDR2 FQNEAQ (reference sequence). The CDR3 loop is CASSPTSGRARDIQYF. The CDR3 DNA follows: TGTGCCAGCAGCCCGACTAGCGGGAGGGCCAGGGACATTCAGTACTTC.

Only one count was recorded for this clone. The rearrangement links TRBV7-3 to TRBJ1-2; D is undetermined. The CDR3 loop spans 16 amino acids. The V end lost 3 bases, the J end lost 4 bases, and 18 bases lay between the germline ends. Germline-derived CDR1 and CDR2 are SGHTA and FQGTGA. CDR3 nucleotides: TGTGCCAGCAGCTTCCTCCGCCGTGGGGTTAGCTATGGCTACACCTTC. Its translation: CASSFLRRGVSYGYTF.

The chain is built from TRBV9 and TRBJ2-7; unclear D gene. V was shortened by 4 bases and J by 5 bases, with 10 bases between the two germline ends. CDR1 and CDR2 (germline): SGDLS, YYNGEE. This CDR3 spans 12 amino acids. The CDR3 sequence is CASSPTGHEQYF. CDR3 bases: TGTGCCAGCAGCCCGACGGGCCACGAGCAGTACTTC.

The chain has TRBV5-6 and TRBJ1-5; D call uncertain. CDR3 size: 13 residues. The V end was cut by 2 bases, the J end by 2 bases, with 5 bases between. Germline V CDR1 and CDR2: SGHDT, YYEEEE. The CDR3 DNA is TGTGCCAGCAGCTTCTCGGGCAATCAGCCCCAGCATTTT. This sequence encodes CASSFSGNQPQHF.

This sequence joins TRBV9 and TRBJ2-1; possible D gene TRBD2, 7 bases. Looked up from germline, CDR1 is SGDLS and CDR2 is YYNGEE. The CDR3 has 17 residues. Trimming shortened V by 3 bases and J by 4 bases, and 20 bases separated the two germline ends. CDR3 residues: CASSDSSGPRGYNEQFF. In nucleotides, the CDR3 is TGTGCCAGCAGCGATTCTAGCGGCCCCAGGGGTTACAATGAGCAGTTCTTC.

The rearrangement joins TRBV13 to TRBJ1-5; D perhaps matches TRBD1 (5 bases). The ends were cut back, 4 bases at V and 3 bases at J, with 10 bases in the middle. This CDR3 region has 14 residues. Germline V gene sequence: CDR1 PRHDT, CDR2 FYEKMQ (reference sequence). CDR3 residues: CASSSGHPNQPQHF. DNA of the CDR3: TGTGCCAGCAGCTCAGGACACCCCAATCAGCCCCAGCATTTT.

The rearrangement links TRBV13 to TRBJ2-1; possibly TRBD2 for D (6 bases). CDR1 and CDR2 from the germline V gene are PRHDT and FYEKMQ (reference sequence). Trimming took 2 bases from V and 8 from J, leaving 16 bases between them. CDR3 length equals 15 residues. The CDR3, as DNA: TGTGCCAGCAGCTTAAGAGGACTAAGTAGGGATGAGCAGTTCTTC. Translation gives CASSLRGLSRDEQFF.

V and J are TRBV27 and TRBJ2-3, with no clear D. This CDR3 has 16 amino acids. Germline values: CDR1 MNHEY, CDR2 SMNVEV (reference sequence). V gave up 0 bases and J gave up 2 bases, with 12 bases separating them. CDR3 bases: TGTGCCAGCAGTTTATCGGTTGGACCTGCCACAGATACGCAGTATTTT. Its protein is CASSLSVGPATDTQYF.

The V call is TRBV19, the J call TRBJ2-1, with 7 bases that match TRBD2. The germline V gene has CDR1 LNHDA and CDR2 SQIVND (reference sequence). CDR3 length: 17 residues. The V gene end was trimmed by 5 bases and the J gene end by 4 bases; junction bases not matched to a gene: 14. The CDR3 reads CASSGWGTSERYNEQFF. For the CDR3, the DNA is TGTGCCAGTAGTGGATGGGGAACTAGCGAAAGGTACAATGAGCAGTTCTTC.

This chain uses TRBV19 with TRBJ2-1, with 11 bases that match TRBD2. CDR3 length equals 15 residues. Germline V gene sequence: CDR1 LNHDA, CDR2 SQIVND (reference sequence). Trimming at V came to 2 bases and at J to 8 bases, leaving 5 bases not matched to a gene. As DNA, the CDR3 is TGTGCCAGTAGTATACTAGCGGGGGGATTGGATGAGCAGTTCTTC. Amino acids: CASSILAGGLDEQFF.

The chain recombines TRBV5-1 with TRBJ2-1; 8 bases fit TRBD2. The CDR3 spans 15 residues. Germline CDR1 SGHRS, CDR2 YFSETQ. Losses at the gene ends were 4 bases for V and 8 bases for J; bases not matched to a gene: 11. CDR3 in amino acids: CASSHEGLVFDEQFF. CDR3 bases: TGCGCCAGCAGCCACGAGGGACTAGTGTTCGATGAGCAGTTCTTC.

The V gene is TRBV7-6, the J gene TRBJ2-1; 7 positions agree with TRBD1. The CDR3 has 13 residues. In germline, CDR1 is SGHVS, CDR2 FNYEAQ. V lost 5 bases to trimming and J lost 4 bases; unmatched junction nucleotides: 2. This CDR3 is CASSPGQYNEQFF. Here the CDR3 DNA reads TGTGCCAGCAGCCCGGGACAGTACAATGAGCAGTTCTTC.

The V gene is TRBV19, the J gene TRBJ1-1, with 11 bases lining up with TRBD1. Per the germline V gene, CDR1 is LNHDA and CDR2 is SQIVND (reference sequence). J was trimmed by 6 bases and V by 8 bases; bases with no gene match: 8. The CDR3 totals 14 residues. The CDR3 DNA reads TGTGCCAGTGGTGGACAGGGGGCGCCTTCTGAAGCTTTCTTT. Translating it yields CASGGQGAPSEAFF.